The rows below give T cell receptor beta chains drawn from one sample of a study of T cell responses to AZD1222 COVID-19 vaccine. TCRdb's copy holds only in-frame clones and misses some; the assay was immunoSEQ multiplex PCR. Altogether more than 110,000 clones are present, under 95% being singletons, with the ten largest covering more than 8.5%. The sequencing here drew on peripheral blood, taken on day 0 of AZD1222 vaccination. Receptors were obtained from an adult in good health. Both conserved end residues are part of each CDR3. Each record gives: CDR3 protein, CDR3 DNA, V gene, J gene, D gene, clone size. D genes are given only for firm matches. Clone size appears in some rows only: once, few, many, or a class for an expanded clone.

CDR3: CASSEYDGPNEQFF
DNA: TGTGCCAGCAGTGAATATGACGGACCCAATGAGCAGTTCTTC
V: TRBV25-1
J: TRBJ2-1
D: .
size: .

CDR3: CASRLSGPDTQYF
DNA: TGTGCCAGCAGGTTATCGGGCCCAGATACGCAGTATTTT
V: TRBV27
J: TRBJ2-3
D: .
size: .

CDR3: CASSAISYSNQPQHF
DNA: TGTGCCAGCAGCGCCATATCTTATAGCAATCAGCCCCAGCATTTT
V: TRBV6-5
J: TRBJ1-5
D: .
size: .

CDR3: CASSYGRGDTEAFF
DNA: TGTGCCAGCAGTTACGGAAGGGGCGACACTGAAGCTTTCTTT
V: TRBV6-5
J: TRBJ1-1
D: .
size: .

CDR3: CASSLVGLTDTEAFF
DNA: TGTGCCAGCAGCTTAGTGGGACTTACCGACACTGAAGCTTTCTTT
V: TRBV7-9
J: TRBJ1-1
D: .
size: .

CDR3: CASSIKGEGVRNQPQHF
DNA: TGTGCCAGTAGTATTAAGGGTGAGGGCGTTCGCAATCAGCCCCAGCATTTT
V: TRBV19
J: TRBJ1-5
D: .
size: few

CDR3: CASSPDLSGANVLTF
DNA: TGTGCCAGCTCACCGGACCTCTCTGGGGCCAACGTCCTGACTTTC
V: TRBV18
J: TRBJ2-6
D: .
size: .

CDR3: CASSPRGGLNTEAFF
DNA: TGTGCCAGCAGCCCCAGGGGGGGCCTGAACACTGAAGCTTTCTTT
V: TRBV11-2
J: TRBJ1-1
D: TRBD1
size: once

CDR3: CASSLMGGIGSPLHF
DNA: TGTGCCAGCAGCTTAATGGGGGGGATTGGTTCACCCCTCCACTTT
V: TRBV11-3
J: TRBJ1-6
D: .
size: .

CDR3: CASSGTPDGEQYF
DNA: TGTGCCAGCAGCGGGACTCCGGATGGTGAGCAGTACTTC
V: TRBV6-6
J: TRBJ2-7
D: .
size: .

CDR3: CASSRTGLGQTEAFF
DNA: TGTGCCAGCAGTAGAACAGGGTTGGGTCAAACTGAAGCTTTCTTT
V: TRBV6-5
J: TRBJ1-1
D: .
size: .

CDR3: CASSSPVLVNTEAFF
DNA: TGTGCCAGCAGCTCCCCTGTTTTGGTGAACACTGAAGCTTTCTTT
V: TRBV7-9
J: TRBJ1-1
D: .
size: once

CDR3: CASTQPPRGRGGTEAFF
DNA: TGCGCCAGCACCCAACCCCCCCGGGGCCGGGGGGGCACTGAAGCTTTCTTT
V: TRBV4-1
J: TRBJ1-1
D: .
size: .

CDR3: CASSQLDGYTGELFF
DNA: TGTGCCAGCAGCCAGTTGGACGGCTACACCGGGGAGCTGTTTTTT
V: TRBV11-3
J: TRBJ2-2
D: .
size: .

CDR3: CASSPRLVRELFF
DNA: TGTGCCAGCAGCCCCCGACTAGTCCGGGAGCTGTTTTTT
V: TRBV6-7
J: TRBJ2-2
D: .
size: .

CDR3: CASSQRDSAEAFF
DNA: TGTGCCAGCAGTCAAAGGGATAGTGCTGAAGCTTTCTTT
V: TRBV6-5
J: TRBJ1-1
D: .
size: .

CDR3: CASEGSNQPQHF
DNA: TGTGCCAGCGAAGGCAGCAATCAGCCCCAGCATTTT
V: TRBV2
J: TRBJ1-5
D: .
size: .

CDR3: CASSPTGGGVGDTQYF
DNA: TGTGCCAGCAGCCCCACAGGGGGTGGTGTGGGAGATACGCAGTATTTT
V: TRBV3-1/TRBV3-2
J: TRBJ2-3
D: TRBD1
size: .

CDR3: CASSSLAESSYNEQFF
DNA: TGTGCCAGTAGTAGTCTAGCGGAAAGCTCCTACAATGAGCAGTTCTTC
V: TRBV19
J: TRBJ2-1
D: TRBD2
size: .

CDR3: CASSVGTEIQETQYF
DNA: TGTGCCAGCAGTGTCGGGACAGAGATACAAGAGACCCAGTACTTC
V: TRBV27
J: TRBJ2-5
D: TRBD1
size: .

CDR3: CAWSGTSEQFF
DNA: TGTGCCTGGAGTGGGACTAGTGAGCAGTTCTTC
V: TRBV30
J: TRBJ2-1
D: TRBD2
size: .

CDR3: CASRPGQGDTIYF
DNA: TGTGCCAGCAGACCTGGACAGGGGGACACCATATATTTT
V: TRBV27
J: TRBJ1-3
D: TRBD1
size: .

CDR3: CASSPNGQNSYNEQFF
DNA: TGTGCCAGCAGCCCCAACGGGCAGAACTCCTACAATGAGCAGTTCTTC
V: TRBV4-2
J: TRBJ2-1
D: .
size: .

CDR3: CASSFMYSEQYF
DNA: TGTGCCAGCAGCTTCATGTATAGCGAGCAGTACTTC
V: TRBV7-9
J: TRBJ2-7
D: .
size: .

CDR3: CASSLSQTTDTQYF
DNA: TGTGCCAGCAGTTTGTCCCAGACGACAGATACGCAGTATTTT
V: TRBV6-5
J: TRBJ2-3
D: .
size: .